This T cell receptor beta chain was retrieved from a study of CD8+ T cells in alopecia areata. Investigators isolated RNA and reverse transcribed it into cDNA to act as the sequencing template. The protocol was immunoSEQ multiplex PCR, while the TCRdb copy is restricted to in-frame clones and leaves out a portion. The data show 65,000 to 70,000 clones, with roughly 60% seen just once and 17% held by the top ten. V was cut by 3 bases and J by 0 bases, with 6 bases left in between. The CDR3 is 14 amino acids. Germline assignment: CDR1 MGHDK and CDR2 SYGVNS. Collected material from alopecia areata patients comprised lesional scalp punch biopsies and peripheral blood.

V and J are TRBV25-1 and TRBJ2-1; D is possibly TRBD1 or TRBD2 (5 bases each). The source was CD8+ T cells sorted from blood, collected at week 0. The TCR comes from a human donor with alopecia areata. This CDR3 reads CASSEGDSYNEQFF. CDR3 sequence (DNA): TGTGCCAGCAGTGAGGGGGACTCCTACAATGAGCAGTTCTTC. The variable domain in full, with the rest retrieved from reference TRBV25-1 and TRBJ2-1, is EADIYQTPRYLVIGTGKKITLECSQTMGHDKMYWYQQDPGMELHLIHYSYGVNSTEKGDLSSESTVSRIRTEHFPLTLESARPSHTSQYLCASSEGDSYNEQFFGPGTRLTVL.